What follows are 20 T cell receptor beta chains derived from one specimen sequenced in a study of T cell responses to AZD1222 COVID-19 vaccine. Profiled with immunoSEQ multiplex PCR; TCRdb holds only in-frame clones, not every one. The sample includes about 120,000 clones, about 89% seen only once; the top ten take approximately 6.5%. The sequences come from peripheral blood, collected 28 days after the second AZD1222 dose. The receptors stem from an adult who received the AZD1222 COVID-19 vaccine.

CDR3 bases: TGTGCCAGCAGCTCACCGTCGACAGGGGAATTTGACGAGCAGTACTTC. Translated, it gives CASSSPSTGEFDEQYF. V gene TRBV7-9 combines with J gene TRBJ2-7; 8 positions match TRBD1. The V and J ends lost 4 bases and 5 bases, in that order; junction bases with no gene match: 13. The CDR3 spans 16 residues. CDR1 SEHNR and CDR2 FQNEAQ come from the germline V gene (reference sequence). Full variable domain (outside the CDR3, taken from reference TRBV7-9 and TRBJ2-7): DTGVSQNPRHKITKRGQNVTFRCDPISEHNRLYWYRQTLGQGPEFLTYFQNEAQLEKSRLLSDRFSAERPKGSFSTLEIQRTEQGDSAMYLCASSSPSTGEFDEQYFGPGTRLTVT.

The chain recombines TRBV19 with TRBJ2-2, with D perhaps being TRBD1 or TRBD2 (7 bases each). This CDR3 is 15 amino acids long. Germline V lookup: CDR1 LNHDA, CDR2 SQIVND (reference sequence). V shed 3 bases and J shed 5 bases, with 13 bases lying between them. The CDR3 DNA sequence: TGTGCCAGTAGTATCTGGCAGGGGGGGACCGGGGAGCTGTTTTTT. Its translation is CASSIWQGGTGELFF.

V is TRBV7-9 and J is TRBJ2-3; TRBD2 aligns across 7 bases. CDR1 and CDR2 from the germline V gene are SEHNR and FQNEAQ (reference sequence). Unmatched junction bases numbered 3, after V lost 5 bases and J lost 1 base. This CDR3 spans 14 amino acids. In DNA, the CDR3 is TGTGCCAGCAGCAGAAGCGGGGGCACAGATACGCAGTATTTT. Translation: CASSRSGGTDTQYF.

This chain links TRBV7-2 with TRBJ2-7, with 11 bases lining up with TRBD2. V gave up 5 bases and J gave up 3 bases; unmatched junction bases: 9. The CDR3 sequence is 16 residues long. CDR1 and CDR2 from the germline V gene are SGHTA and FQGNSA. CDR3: CASSDELAGVFYEQYF. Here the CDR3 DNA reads TGTGCCAGCAGCGACGAACTAGCGGGGGTGTTCTACGAGCAGTACTTC.

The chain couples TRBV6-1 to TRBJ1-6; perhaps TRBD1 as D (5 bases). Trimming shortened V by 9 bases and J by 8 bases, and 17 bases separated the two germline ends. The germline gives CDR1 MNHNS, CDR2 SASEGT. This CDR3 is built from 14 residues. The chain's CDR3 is CASTPGPRDSPLHF. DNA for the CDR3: TGTGCCAGTACGCCGGGACCTAGGGATTCACCCCTCCACTTT.

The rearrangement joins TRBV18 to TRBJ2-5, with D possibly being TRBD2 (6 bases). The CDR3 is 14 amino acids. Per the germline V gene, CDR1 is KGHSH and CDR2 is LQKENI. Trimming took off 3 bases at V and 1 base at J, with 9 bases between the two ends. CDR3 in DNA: TGTGCCAGCTCACCGTACGGGGGCCAAGAGACCCAGTACTTC. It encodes CASSPYGGQETQYF.

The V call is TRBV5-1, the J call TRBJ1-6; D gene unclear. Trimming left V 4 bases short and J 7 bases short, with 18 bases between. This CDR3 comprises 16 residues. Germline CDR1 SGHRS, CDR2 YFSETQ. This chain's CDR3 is CASSMISAHPNSPLHF. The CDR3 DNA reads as TGCGCCAGCAGCATGATTTCGGCCCACCCAAATTCACCCCTCCACTTT.

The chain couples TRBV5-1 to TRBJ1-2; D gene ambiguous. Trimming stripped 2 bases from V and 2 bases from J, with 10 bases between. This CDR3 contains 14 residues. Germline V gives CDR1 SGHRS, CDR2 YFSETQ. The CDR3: CASSLEGNNYGYTF. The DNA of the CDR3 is TGCGCCAGCAGCTTAGAAGGAAACAACTATGGCTACACCTTC.

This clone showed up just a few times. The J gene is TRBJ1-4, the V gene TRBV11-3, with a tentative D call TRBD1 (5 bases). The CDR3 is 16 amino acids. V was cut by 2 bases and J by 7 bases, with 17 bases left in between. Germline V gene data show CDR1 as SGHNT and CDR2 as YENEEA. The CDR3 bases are TGTGCCAGCAGCTTAAGTTACGAGGGACCAATTGAAAAACTGTTTTTT. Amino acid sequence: CASSLSYEGPIEKLFF.

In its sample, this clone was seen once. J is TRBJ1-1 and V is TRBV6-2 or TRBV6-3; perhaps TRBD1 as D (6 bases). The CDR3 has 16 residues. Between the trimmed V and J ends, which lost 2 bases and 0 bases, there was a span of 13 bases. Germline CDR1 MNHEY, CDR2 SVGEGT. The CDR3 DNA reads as TGTGCCAGCAGTTACCAGACAGGCCTCATGAACACTGAAGCTTTCTTT. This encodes CASSYQTGLMNTEAFF.

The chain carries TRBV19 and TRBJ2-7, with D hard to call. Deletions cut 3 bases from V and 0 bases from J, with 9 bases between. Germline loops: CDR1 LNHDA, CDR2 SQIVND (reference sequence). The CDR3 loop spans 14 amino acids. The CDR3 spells CASSIYGSSYEQYF. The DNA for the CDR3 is TGTGCCAGTAGTATCTATGGAAGCTCCTACGAGCAGTACTTC. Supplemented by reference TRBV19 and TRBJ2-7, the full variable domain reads DGGITQSPKYLFRKEGQNVTLSCEQNLNHDAMYWYRQDPGQGLRLIYYSQIVNDFQKGDIAEGYSVSREKKESFPLTVTSAQKNPTAFYLCASSIYGSSYEQYFGPGTRLTVT.

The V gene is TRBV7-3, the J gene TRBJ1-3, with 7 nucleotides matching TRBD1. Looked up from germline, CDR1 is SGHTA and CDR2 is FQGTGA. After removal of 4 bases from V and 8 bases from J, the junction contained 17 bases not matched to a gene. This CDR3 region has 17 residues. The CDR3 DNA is TGTGCCAGCAGCTGCCCTCTCGGGGGACAGCCACAGGACACCATATATTTT. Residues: CASSCPLGGQPQDTIYF.

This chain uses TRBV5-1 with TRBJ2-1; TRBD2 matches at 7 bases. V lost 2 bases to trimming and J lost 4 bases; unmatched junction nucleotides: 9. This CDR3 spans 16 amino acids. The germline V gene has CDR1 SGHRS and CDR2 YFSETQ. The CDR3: CASSFGGGPSYNEQFF. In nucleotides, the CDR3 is TGCGCCAGCAGCTTCGGGGGAGGGCCGTCTTACAATGAGCAGTTCTTC.

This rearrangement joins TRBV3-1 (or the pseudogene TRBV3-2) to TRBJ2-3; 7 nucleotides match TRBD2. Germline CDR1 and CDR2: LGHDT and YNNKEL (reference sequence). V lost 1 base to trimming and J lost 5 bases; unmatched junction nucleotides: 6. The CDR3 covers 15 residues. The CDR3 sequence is CASSQGSSGVDTQYF. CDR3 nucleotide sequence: TGTGCCAGCAGCCAAGGTTCCAGCGGGGTAGATACGCAGTATTTT.

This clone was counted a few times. CDR3 coding DNA: TGTGCCAGCTCACCGCGGACAATCTACGAGCAGTACTTC. Translation: CASSPRTIYEQYF. The chain recombines TRBV18 with TRBJ2-7; tentative D call: TRBD1 (5 bases). V shed 3 bases and J shed 3 bases, with 9 bases lying between them. Germline V gives CDR1 KGHSH, CDR2 LQKENI. This CDR3 is built from 13 residues.

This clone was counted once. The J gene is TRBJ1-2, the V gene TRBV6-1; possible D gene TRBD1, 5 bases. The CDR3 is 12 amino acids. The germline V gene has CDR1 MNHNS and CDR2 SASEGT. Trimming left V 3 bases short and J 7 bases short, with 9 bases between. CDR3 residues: CASSDRVVGYTF. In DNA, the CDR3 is TGTGCCAGCAGTGACAGGGTTGTTGGCTACACCTTC.

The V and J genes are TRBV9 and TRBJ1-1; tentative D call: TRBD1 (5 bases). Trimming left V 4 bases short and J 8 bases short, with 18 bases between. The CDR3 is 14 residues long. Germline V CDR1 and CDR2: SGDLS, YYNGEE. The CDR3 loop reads CASSSGTGLPEAFF. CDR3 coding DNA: TGTGCCAGCAGCTCGGGAACAGGACTACCCGAAGCTTTCTTT.

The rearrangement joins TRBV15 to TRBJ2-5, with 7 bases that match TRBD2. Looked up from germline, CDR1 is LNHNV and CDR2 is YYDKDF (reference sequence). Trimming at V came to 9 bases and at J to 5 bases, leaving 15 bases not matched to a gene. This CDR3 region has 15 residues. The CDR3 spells CATAAFTGGGETQYF. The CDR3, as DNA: TGTGCCACGGCCGCCTTCACGGGAGGAGGCGAGACCCAGTACTTC.

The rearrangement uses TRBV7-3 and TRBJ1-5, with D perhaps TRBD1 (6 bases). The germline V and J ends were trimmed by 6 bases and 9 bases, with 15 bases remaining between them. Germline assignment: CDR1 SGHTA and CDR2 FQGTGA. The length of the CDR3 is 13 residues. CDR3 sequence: CASSSAPGAPQHF. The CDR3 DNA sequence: TGTGCCAGCAGTTCGGCCCCGGGGGCGCCCCAGCATTTT.

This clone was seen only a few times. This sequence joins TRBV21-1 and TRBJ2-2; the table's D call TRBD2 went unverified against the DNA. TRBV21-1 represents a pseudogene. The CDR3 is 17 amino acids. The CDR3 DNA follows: TGTGCCAGCAGCAAGGGGAGGGGCTTGGCGAACACCGGGGAGCTGTTTTTT. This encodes CASSKGRGLANTGELFF.